This is a list of T cell receptor beta chains from one sample in a study of CD4+ T cells in melanoma. The protocol was immunoSEQ multiplex PCR, while the TCRdb copy is restricted to in-frame clones and leaves out a portion. This table has roughly 60,000 clones, approximately 74% appearing once. The sample consisted of tumor tissue. Every receptor here comes from a human donor with melanoma. Each CDR3 is given with its conserved first and last residue. The D gene is left open where the match is weak. The size field is filled for only some rows; it gives once, few, many or a size class.

d_gene	abundance	v_gene	j_gene	CDR3aa	CDR3nt
NA	NA	TRBV7-2	TRBJ1-1	CASSHGTLMNTEAFF	TGTGCCAGCAGCCACGGGACCCTCATGAACACTGAAGCTTTCTTT
TRBD1	NA	TRBV7-6	TRBJ1-5	CASSSGQPGDQPQHF	TGTGCCAGCAGCTCGGGACAGCCAGGGGATCAGCCCCAGCATTTT
TRBD1	NA	TRBV6-6	TRBJ1-2	CASSYGQGKGFYGYTF	TGTGCCAGCAGTTATGGACAGGGCAAGGGGTTCTATGGCTACACCTTC
NA	NA	TRBV28	TRBJ2-3	CASSSSSTDTQYF	TGTGCCAGCAGTTCTTCCTCCACAGATACGCAGTATTTT
NA	NA	TRBV15	TRBJ1-6	CATSRVGHIGNSPLHF	TGTGCCACCAGCAGAGTTGGACATATTGGTAATTCACCCCTCCACTTT
TRBD1	once	TRBV27	TRBJ1-2	CASSLLRDRGEENYGYTF	TGTGCCAGCAGTTTACTTCGGGACAGGGGGGAAGAAAACTATGGCTACACCTTC
NA	NA	TRBV5-1	TRBJ2-2	CASSGSLRGFGTGELFF	TGCGCCAGCAGCGGCAGCCTGCGGGGCTTCGGGACCGGGGAGCTGTTTTTT
TRBD1	few	TRBV13	TRBJ2-5	CASSSTGQGRYQETQYF	TGTGCCAGCAGCTCTACGGGACAGGGAAGGTATCAAGAGACCCAGTACTTC
TRBD1	many	TRBV30	TRBJ2-2	CAWSAGTGALGELFF	TGTGCCTGGAGTGCCGGGACAGGGGCTCTCGGGGAGCTGTTTTTT
TRBD2	NA	TRBV4-2	TRBJ2-5	CASSRPAGGLEETQYF	TGTGCCAGCAGCCGCCCAGCGGGGGGCCTAGAAGAGACCCAGTACTTC
NA	NA	TRBV6-6	TRBJ1-6	CASSYGENNSPLHF	TGTGCCAGCAGTTACGGGGAGAATAATTCACCCCTCCACTTT
NA	NA	TRBV6-5	TRBJ2-1	CASSYSFGAYEQFF	TGTGCCAGCAGTTACTCGTTCGGAGCCTATGAGCAGTTCTTC
NA	NA	TRBV18	TRBJ2-7	CASSLPGTSDEQYF	TGTGCCAGCTCACTTCCCGGGACCTCCGACGAGCAGTACTTC
TRBD1	few	TRBV7-9	TRBJ2-1	CASSWGSSGGNEQFF	TGTGCCAGCAGCTGGGGGTCCTCAGGGGGCAATGAGCAGTTCTTC
NA	NA	TRBV29-1	TRBJ2-7	CSVETGTDSYGQYF	TGCAGCGTTGAAACGGGGACGGACTCCTACGGGCAGTACTTC
NA	NA	TRBV6-5	TRBJ1-6	CASSYGDLTASLTLHF	TGTGCCAGCAGTTACGGCGACCTGACTGCCAGTTTAACCCTCCACTTT
NA	once	TRBV19	TRBJ2-2	CASSPGGSGNTGELFF	TGTGCCAGTAGTCCCGGTGGTAGCGGGAACACCGGGGAGCTGTTTTTT
NA	few	TRBV18	TRBJ2-7	CASSPEGRSSSYEQYF	TGTGCCAGCTCACCCGAAGGGAGGAGTTCCTCCTACGAGCAGTACTTC
NA	NA	TRBV6-1	TRBJ1-2	CASSEGTPRTGYTF	TGTGCCAGCAGTGAAGGTACACCACGGACGGGCTACACCTTC
TRBD2	NA	TRBV4-1	TRBJ2-3	CASSQDQAGGPTDTQYF	TGCGCCAGCAGCCAAGATCAAGCGGGGGGGCCCACAGATACGCAGTATTTT
TRBD1	NA	TRBV6-1	TRBJ2-7	CASSYGQGKAYEQYF	TGTGCCAGCAGCTACGGACAGGGGAAGGCCTACGAGCAGTACTTC
TRBD1	NA	TRBV5-1	TRBJ2-7	CASSLTGGYEQYF	TGTGCCAGCAGCTTGACAGGGGGCTACGAGCAGTACTTC